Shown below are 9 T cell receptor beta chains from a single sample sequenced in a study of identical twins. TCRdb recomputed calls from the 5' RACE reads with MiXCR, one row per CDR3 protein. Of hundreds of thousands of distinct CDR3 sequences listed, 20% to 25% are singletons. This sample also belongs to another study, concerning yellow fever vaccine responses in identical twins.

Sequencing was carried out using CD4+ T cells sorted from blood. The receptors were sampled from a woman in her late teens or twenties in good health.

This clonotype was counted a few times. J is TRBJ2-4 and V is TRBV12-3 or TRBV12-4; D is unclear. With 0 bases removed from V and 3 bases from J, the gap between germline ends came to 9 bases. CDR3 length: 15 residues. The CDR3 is CASSLAGLGKNIQYF. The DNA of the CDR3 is TGTGCCAGCAGTTTAGCCGGCCTAGGCAAAAACATTCAGTACTTC.

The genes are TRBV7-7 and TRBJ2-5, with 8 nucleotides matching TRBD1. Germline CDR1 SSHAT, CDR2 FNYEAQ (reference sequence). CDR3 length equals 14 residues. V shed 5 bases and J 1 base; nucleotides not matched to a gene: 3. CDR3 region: CASSPDRVQETQYF. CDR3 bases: TGTGCCAGCAGCCCGGACAGGGTCCAAGAGACCCAGTACTTC.

The CDR3 here is CASSSQGGREKLFF. The CDR3 nucleotides are TGTGCCAGCAGCTCACAGGGAGGTCGGGAAAAACTGTTTTTT. The J gene is TRBJ1-4, the V gene TRBV7-9, with D maybe TRBD1 (6 bases). CDR3 length: 14 residues. Germline CDR1 reads SEHNR; CDR2 reads FQNEAQ (reference sequence). V lost 4 bases, J lost 8 bases, and 14 bases lay in between.

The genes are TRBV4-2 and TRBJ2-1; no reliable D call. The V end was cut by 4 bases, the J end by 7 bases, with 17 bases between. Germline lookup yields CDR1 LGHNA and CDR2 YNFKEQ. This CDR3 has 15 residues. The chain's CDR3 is CASSLVLSTPNEQFF. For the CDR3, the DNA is TGTGCCAGCAGCCTCGTTCTGTCTACGCCTAATGAGCAGTTCTTC.

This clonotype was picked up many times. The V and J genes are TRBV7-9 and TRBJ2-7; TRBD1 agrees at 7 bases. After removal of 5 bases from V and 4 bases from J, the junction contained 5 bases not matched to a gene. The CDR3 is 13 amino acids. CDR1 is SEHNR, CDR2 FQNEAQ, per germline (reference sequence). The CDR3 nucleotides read TGTGCCAGCAGCCTAGGGACAGCTTACGAGCAGTACGTC. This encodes CASSLGTAYEQYV.

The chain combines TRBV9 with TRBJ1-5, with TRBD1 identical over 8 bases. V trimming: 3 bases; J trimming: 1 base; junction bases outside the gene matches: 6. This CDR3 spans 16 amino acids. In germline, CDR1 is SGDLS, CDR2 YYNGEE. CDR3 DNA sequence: TGTGCCAGCAGCGCCGGGACAGGCGAGAGCAATCAGCCCCAGCATTTT. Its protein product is CASSAGTGESNQPQHF.

CDR3 sequence: CATEQGIRSPLHF. The CDR3 nucleotides are TGTGCCACCGAACAGGGAATTCGTTCACCCCTCCACTTT. V usage is TRBV28 and J usage is TRBJ1-6, with D perhaps TRBD1 (6 bases). Germline V gives CDR1 MDHEN, CDR2 SYDVKM. The germline V and J ends were trimmed by 10 bases and 9 bases, with 16 bases remaining between them. This CDR3 region has 13 residues.

This CDR3 reads CATRAGEGWSFGYTF. The CDR3 nucleotides are TGTGCCACCAGGGCCGGCGAGGGGTGGTCTTTTGGCTACACCTTC. The chain carries TRBV15 and TRBJ1-2; a weak D match, TRBD1 (5 bases). Germline V lookup: CDR1 LNHNV, CDR2 YYDKDF (reference sequence). V was shortened by 6 bases and J by 7 bases, with 21 bases between the two germline ends. The length of the CDR3 is 15 residues.

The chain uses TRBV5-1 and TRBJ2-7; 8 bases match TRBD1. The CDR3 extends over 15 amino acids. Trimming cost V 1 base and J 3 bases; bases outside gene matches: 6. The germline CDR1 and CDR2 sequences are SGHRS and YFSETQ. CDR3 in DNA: TGCGCCAGCAGCTTGATAGTGACAGGGGTCTACGAGCAGTACTTC. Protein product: CASSLIVTGVYEQYF.